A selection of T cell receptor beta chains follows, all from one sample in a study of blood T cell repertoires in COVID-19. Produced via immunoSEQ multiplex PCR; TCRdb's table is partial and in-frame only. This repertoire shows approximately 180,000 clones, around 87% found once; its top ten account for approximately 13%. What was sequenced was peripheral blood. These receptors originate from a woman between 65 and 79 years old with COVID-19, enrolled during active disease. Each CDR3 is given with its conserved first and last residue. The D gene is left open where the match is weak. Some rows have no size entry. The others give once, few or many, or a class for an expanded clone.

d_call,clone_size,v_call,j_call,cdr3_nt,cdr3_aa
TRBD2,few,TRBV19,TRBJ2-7,TGTGCCAGTAGTCCTGAGCGGGAGGGCACCGAGCAGTACTTC,CASSPEREGTEQYF
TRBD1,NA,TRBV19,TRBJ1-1,TGTGCCAGTAGAAGGACAGGGGGTAATGGAAAGGCTTTCTTT,CASRRTGGNGKAFF
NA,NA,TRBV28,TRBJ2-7,TGTGCCAGCGGACACCGGGACAAAGAGCAGTACTTC,CASGHRDKEQYF
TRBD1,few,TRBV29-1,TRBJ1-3,TGCAGCGTTAGGTCCGAGACAGGGAGAAACACCATATATTTT,CSVRSETGRNTIYF
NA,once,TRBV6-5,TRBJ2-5,TGTGCCGGAGGGCTGGAGACCCAGTACTTC,CAGGLETQYF
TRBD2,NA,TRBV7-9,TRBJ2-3,TGTGCCAGCAGCTTAGCGCCGGGAGGGCCCGATACGCAGTATTTT,CASSLAPGGPDTQYF
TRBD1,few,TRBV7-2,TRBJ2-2,TGTGCCAGCAGCCCCACACAGGGGGCGTATACCGGGGAGCTGTTTTTT,CASSPTQGAYTGELFF
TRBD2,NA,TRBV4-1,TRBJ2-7,TGCGCCAGCAGCCGGGGAGGGCGGGAATCCTACGAGCAGTACTTC,CASSRGGRESYEQYF
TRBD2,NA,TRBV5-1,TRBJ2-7,TGCGCCAGCAGCCCGGTTAGACTAGCGGCCTACGAGCAGTACTTC,CASSPVRLAAYEQYF
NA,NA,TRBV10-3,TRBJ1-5,TGTGCCATCAGTGAGTGGGCGCAGTCACAGCCCCAGCATTTT,CAISEWAQSQPQHF
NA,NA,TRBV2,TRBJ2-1,TGTGCCAGCAGTTGGCCTCAGGGCAATGAGCAGTTCTTC,CASSWPQGNEQFF
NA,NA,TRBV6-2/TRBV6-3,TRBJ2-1,TGTGCCAGCAGCCGAGGACACCTCAATGAGCAGTTCTTC,CASSRGHLNEQFF
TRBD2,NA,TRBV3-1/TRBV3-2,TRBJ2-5,TGTGCCAGCAGCTTCCTAAGGTCGTCCACCAGTCGTTTGGGCGGGGGGGAGACCCAGTACTTC,CASSFLRSSTSRLGGGETQYF
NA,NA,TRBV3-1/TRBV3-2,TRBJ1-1,TGTGCCAGCAGCCCCCTACAGGGTATGAACACTGAAGCTTTCTTT,CASSPLQGMNTEAFF
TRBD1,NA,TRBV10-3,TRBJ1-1,TGTGCCATCAGTGATCTTTCGGGACAGGCATCCACTGAAGCTTTCTTT,CAISDLSGQASTEAFF
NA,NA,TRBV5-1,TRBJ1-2,TGCGCCAGCAGCTCCGACGGGACTTTCCGTGGCTACACCTTC,CASSSDGTFRGYTF
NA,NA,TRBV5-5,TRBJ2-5,TGTGCCAGCACCCCGGGTCCCCGCAAGGAAGAGACCCAGTACTTC,CASTPGPRKEETQYF
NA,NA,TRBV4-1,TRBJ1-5,TGCGCCAGCAGCCCGGTCGTGGGGCCTTATAGCAATCAGCCCCAGCATTTT,CASSPVVGPYSNQPQHF
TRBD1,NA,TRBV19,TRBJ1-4,TGTGCCAGTAGTATTCGGACAGGGGGAATTGCAACTAATGAAAAACTGTTTTTT,CASSIRTGGIATNEKLFF
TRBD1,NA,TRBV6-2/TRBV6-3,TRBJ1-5,TGTGCCAGCAGTTACTCGAACAGGGGACGTAATCAGCCCCAGCATTTT,CASSYSNRGRNQPQHF
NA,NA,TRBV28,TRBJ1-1,TGTGCCAGCAGTGTAGGGACACTGAACACTGAAGCTTTCTTT,CASSVGTLNTEAFF
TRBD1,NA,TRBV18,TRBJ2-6,TGTGCCAGCTCACCCCCGGGACAGAGCTCTGGGGCCAACGTCCTGACTTTC,CASSPPGQSSGANVLTF
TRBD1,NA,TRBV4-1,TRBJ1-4,TGCGCCAGCGCCGGGCTAGGACAGGGGATTGCAACTAATGAAAAACTGTTTTTT,CASAGLGQGIATNEKLFF
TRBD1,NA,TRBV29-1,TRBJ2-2,TGCAGCGTTGAGGGACAGGGATCGCGGGAGCTGTTTTTT,CSVEGQGSRELFF
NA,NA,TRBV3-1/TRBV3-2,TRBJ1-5,TGTGCCAGCAGCCAAGGACAGGAAAATCAGCCCCAGCATTTT,CASSQGQENQPQHF
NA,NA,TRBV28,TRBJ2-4,TGTGCCAGCAGTTTAATCGAGGTCGAAATTCAGTACTTC,CASSLIEVEIQYF
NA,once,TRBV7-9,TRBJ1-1,TGTGCCAGCAGCTTAGCAGGCAGGATGAACACTGAAGCTTTCTTT,CASSLAGRMNTEAFF
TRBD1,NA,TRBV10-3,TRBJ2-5,TGTGCCATCAGTGAGACAGGGGAAGAGACCCAGTACTTC,CAISETGEETQYF
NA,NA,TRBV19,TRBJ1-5,TGTGCCACGGGTTATAGCAATCAGCCCCAGCATTTT,CATGYSNQPQHF
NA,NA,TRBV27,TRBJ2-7,TGTGCCAGCAGTTCCCGCGCTATCAGGACCTACGAGCAGTACTTC,CASSSRAIRTYEQYF
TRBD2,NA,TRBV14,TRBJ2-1,TGTGCCAGCAGCCTAGCGGGATCTAAAAGCAATGAGCAGTTCTTC,CASSLAGSKSNEQFF
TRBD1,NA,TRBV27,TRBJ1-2,TGTGCCAGCAGTTTATTGACAGGGTCCAACTATGGCTACACCTTC,CASSLLTGSNYGYTF
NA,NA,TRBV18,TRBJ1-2,TGTGCCAGCTCACTTCTGGGCAGGGGCGAAGGCTACACCTTC,CASSLLGRGEGYTF
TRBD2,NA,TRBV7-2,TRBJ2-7,TGTGCCAGCAGCTCCATAGCGGGAGGGCCTTACGAGCAGTACTTC,CASSSIAGGPYEQYF
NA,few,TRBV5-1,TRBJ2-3,TGCGCCAGCAGCCCCATAGCGGACCGCACAGATACGCAGTATTTT,CASSPIADRTDTQYF
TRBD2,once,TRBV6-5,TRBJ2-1,TGTGCCAGCAGGACGGATAGCGGGGCCCTGAATGAGCAGTTCTTC,CASRTDSGALNEQFF
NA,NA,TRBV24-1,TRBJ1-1,TGTGCCACCAGTGATAGAAGGGCCCGGGGGTCTGAAGCTTTCTTT,CATSDRRARGSEAFF
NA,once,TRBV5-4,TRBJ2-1,TGTGCCAGCAGCTTGAGAGGGAGCTCCTACAATGAGCAGTTCTTC,CASSLRGSSYNEQFF
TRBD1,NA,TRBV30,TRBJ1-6,TGTGCCTGGAGTGTACGGGGGACAGCTAATTCACCCCTCCACTTT,CAWSVRGTANSPLHF
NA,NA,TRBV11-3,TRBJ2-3,TGTGCCAGCAGCCTGGGCCCCACAGATACGCAGTATTTT,CASSLGPTDTQYF
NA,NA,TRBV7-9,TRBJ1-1,TGTGCCAGCAGCCGTGCAGGCGGGGGGGATAAGGCCACTGAAGCTTTCTTT,CASSRAGGGDKATEAFF
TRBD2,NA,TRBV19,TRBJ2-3,TGTGCCAGTAGTTTCCTAGCGGGAGACACAGATACGCAGTATTTT,CASSFLAGDTDTQYF
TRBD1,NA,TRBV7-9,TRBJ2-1,TGTGCCAGCAGATTGGGACAGGGAGAGAATGAGCAGTTCTTC,CASRLGQGENEQFF
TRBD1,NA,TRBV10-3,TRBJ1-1,TGTGCCATCAGGCAAGTCACAGGGGGCACTGAAGCTTTCTTT,CAIRQVTGGTEAFF
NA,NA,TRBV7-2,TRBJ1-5,TGTGCCAGCAGCCCTGACAATAGCAATCAGCCCCAGCATTTT,CASSPDNSNQPQHF
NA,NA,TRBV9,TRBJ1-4,TGTGCCAGCAGCGCCCTTGGTTCCGGGGTGGGTGAAAAACTGTTTTTT,CASSALGSGVGEKLFF
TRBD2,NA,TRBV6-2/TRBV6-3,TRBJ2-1,TGTGCCAGCAGCTCCTTATTAGCGGGAGGCTATGAGCAGTTCTTC,CASSSLLAGGYEQFF
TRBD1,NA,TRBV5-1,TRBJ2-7,TGCGCCAGCAGACCAGACAGGGGGTTATCCTACGAGCAGTACTTC,CASRPDRGLSYEQYF
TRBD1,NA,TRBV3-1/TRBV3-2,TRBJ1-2,TGTGCCAGCAGCCCGGGAGGGGGCGTCGATGGCTACACCTTC,CASSPGGGVDGYTF
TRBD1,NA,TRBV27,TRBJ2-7,TGTGCCAGCAGATCCGTAGGTTCACAGGGGGCTCACGAGCAGTACTTC,CASRSVGSQGAHEQYF
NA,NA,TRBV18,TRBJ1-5,TGTGCCAGCTCACCACCTGGGTCAGCTAGGAATCAGCCCCAGCATTTT,CASSPPGSARNQPQHF
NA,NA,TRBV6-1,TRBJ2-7,TGTGCCAGCAGTGACCCACCGGGACATTCCTACGAGCAGTACTTC,CASSDPPGHSYEQYF
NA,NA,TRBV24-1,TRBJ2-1,TGTGCCACCAGTGATAAAAAAGTGGACACCCTCAATGAGCAGTTCTTC,CATSDKKVDTLNEQFF
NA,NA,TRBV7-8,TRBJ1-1,TGTGCCAGCAGCTTAGAAGGATACAGGGTACGCGCTGAAGCTTTCTTT,CASSLEGYRVRAEAFF
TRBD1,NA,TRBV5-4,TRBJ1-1,TGTGCCAGCAGCTTGGACACAGGGGGCTACACTGAAGCTTTCTTT,CASSLDTGGYTEAFF
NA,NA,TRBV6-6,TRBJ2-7,TGTGCCAGCAGTCGAGGGGCGAAGGACAGAAGTTCGGAGCAGTACTTC,CASSRGAKDRSSEQYF
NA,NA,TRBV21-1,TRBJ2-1,TGTGCCAGCAGCAAGGGGCCTGAACCCCTTGAGCAGTTCTTC,CASSKGPEPLEQFF